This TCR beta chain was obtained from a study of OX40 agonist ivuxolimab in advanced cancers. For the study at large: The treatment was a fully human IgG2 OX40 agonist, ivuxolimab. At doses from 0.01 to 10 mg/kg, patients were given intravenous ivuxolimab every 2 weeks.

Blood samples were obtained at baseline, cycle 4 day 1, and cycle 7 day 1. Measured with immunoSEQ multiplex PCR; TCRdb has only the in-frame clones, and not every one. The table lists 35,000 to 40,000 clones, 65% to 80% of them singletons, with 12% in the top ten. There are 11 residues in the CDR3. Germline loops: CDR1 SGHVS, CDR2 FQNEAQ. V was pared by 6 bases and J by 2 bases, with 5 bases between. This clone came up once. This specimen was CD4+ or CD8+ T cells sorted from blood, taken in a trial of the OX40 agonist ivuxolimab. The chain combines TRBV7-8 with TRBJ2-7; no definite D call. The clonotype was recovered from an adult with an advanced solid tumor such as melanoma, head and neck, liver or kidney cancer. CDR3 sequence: CASRSAYEQYF. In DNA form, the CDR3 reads TGTGCCAGCAGATCCGCCTACGAGCAGTACTTC.